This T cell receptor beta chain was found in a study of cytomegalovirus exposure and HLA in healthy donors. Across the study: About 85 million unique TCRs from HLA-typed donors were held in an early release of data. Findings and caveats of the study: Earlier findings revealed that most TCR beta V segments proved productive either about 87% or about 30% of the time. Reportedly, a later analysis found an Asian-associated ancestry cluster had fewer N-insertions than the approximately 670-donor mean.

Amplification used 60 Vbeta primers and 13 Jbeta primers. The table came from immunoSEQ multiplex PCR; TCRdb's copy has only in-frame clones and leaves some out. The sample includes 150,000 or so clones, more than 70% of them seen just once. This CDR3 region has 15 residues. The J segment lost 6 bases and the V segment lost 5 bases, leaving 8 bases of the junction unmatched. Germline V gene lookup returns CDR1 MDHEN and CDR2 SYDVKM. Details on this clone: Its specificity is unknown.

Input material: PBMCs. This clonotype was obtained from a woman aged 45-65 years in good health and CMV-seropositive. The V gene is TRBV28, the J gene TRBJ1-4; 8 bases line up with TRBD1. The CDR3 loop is CASSDQGAGHEKLFF. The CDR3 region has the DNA TGTGCCAGCAGTGATCAGGGGGCAGGGCATGAAAAACTGTTTTTT.